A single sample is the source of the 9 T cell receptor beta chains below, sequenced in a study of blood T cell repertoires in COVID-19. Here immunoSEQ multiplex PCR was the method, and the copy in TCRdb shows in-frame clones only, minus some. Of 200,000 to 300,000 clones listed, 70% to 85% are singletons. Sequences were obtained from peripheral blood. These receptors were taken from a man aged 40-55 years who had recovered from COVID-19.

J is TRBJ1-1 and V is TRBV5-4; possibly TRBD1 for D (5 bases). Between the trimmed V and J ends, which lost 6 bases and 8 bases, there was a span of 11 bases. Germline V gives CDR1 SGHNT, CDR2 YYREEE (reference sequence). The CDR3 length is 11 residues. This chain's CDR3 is CASKWGREAFF. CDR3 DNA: TGTGCCAGCAAGTGGGGCAGAGAAGCTTTCTTT.

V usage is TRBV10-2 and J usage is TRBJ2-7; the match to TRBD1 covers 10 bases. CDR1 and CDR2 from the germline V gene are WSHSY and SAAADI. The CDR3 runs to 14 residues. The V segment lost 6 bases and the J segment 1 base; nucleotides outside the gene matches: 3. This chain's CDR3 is CASRGTGVSYEQYF. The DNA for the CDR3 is TGCGCCAGCAGGGGGACAGGGGTATCCTACGAGCAGTACTTC.

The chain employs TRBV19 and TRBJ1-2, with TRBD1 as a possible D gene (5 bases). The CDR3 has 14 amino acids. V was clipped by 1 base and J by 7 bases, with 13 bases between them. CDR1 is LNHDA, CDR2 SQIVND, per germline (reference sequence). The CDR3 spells CASSIGNGQSGYTF. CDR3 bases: TGTGCCAGTAGTATAGGCAACGGACAAAGTGGCTACACCTTC. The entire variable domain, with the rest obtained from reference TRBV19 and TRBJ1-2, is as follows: DGGITQSPKYLFRKEGQNVTLSCEQNLNHDAMYWYRQDPGQGLRLIYYSQIVNDFQKGDIAEGYSVSREKKESFPLTVTSAQKNPTAFYLCASSIGNGQSGYTFGSGTRLTVV.

The CDR3 sequence is CASRFQGAYEQYF. CDR3 DNA sequence: TGTGCCAGTAGGTTCCAGGGGGCCTACGAGCAGTACTTC. The chain uses TRBV19 and TRBJ2-7, with 7 bases fitting TRBD1. J gave up 2 bases and V 6 bases, and 4 bases lay outside the gene matches. CDR1 and CDR2 from the germline V gene are LNHDA and SQIVND (reference sequence). This CDR3 is built from 13 residues.

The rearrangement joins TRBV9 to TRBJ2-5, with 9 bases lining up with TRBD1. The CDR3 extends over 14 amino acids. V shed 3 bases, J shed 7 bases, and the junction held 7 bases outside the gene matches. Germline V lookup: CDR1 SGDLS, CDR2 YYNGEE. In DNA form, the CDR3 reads TGTGCCAGCAGCGAACTGACAGGGGGAGTGACCCAGTACTTC. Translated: CASSELTGGVTQYF.

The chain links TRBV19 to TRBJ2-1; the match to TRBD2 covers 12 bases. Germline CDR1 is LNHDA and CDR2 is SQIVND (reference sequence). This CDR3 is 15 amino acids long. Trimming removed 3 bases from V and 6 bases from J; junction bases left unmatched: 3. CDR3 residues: CASSITSGRFNEQFF. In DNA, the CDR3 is TGTGCCAGTAGTATCACTAGCGGGAGGTTCAATGAGCAGTTCTTC.

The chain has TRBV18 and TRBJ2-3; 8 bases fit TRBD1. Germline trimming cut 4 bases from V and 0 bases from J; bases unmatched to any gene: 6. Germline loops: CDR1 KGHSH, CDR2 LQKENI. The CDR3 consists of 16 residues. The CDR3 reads CASSRRQGSSTDTQYF. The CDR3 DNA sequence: TGTGCCAGCTCACGACGACAGGGGTCGAGCACAGATACGCAGTATTTT.

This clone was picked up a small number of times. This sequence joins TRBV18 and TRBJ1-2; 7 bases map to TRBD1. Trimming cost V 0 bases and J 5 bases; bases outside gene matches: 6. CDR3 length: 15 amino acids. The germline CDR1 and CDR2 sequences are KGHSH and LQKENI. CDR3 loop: CASSPPIGTDYGYTF. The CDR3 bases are TGTGCCAGCTCACCACCGATTGGGACAGATTATGGCTACACCTTC.

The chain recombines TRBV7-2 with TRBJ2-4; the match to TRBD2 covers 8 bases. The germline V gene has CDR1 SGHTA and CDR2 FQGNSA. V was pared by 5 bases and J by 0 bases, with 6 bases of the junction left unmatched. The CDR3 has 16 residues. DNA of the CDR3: TGTGCCAGCAGCCCCCGACTAGCGCTAGCCAAAAACATTCAGTACTTC. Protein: CASSPRLALAKNIQYF.